This TCR beta chain was recorded in a study of identical twins (dated by TCRdb to about 2016). For the study in its entirety: The study deep-sequenced TCR alpha and beta repertoires from monozygotic twins, unrelated adults of various ages and cord blood to test whether fetal clonotypes persist. To rule out contamination, replicate twin experiments were performed at different times with different library preparation protocols. Study-wide findings and limitations: Compared with coincidental sharing between unrelated individuals, out-of-frame TCR alpha sequences shared between twins showed an excess of sequences with low generation probability. Invariant T cells such as MAIT and iNKT could partly confound zero-insertion analyses, although diverse VJ usage argued against such confounding for most clonotypes. Because the same donors could not be followed over many years, the conclusions relied on cross-sectional statistical analysis. The excess sharing between twins in beta out-of-frame sequences was weaker because fewer shared sequences reduced the signal-to-noise ratio. Fewer insertions were carried by abundant cord blood beta clonotypes; a weaker similar trend was observed in young adult naive repertoires, while no such trend was observed in memory repertoires. In monozygotic twins, recombination models systematically underestimated out-of-frame TCR alpha sharing, but the models matched the sharing seen between unrelated individuals.

Every donor in the study was a healthy Caucasian. The twin cohort comprised three pairs of female monozygotic twins, all aged roughly 18 to 30 years. Using Miltenyi CD45RO+ enrichment and human naive T-cell isolation kits, memory (CD45RO+) and naive T cells were isolated from PBMC. Library prep was done by 5' RACE. Instrument on record: Illumina HiSeq 2000. A universal primer binding site was introduced by template switching, and a unique molecular identifier was present in the final cDNA, enabling accurate counting of TCR cDNA molecules. Specific primers in the conserved constant-segment region were used to synthesize first-strand cDNA for the TCR alpha and beta chains. To control for contamination, every cDNA library carried two barcodes: a SMART-Mk sample barcode plus Illumina barcodes. TruSeq adapter sequences along with Illumina sample barcodes were introduced in two successive PCR steps. Sequencing of the TCR alpha and beta cDNA libraries was done on the Illumina HiSeq platform using custom primers. The original pipeline was this. MiGEC processed the raw reads to extract unique molecular identifiers, while MiXCR was used to determine the CDR3 positions. For each individual, recombination models were inferred using an EM algorithm with the repgenHMM and IGoR tools. Shared clonotypes were analyzed with the tcR package in R, and sharing was normalized by the product of cloneset sizes. To study raw recombination without the effects of thymic and clonal selection, out-of-frame nonproductive sequences were analyzed. The raw public data were reprocessed by TCRdb itself: fastp quality trimming at Q25, MiXCR clonotype calling, in-frame beta chains only. Every distinct CDR3 protein forms one entry, paired with its most common genes and DNA. None of the V and J calls come from the authors' own analysis; TCRdb made them. For this sample there are 200,000 to 250,000 distinct CDR3 sequences; 7.5% appear just once. Jointly, the top ten make up more than 1.5% of the sample.

This clonotype was found many times. Its binding antigen is unknown. No base quality information exists; no much larger clone differs at one position. Based on the germline V gene (reference sequence), the CDR1 and CDR2 sequences are SEHNR and FQNEAQ. The CDR3 holds 15 amino acids from the cysteine to the phenylalanine. Kept here is only the CDR3 DNA, which spans 45 bases and is read in frame from base 1. Deletion took 3 bases off V and 0 bases off J, with a span of 9 bases between the germline ends. The same specimen was also included in a second study, on yellow fever vaccine responses in identical twins. Per that second paper: The T cell response to vaccination in identical twins was reported by the authors to appear partly convergent and partly personalized. Focusing on identical twins, the study followed the T cell clones that responded to the vaccine, and did so with precision.

The sequenced material came from memory (CD45RO+) T cells sorted from blood. The cell subset or site tag for this specimen amounts to: CD45RO+ enriched T cells. The rearranged segments are TRBV7-9 and TRBJ1-5; there is no confident call for the D gene. This receptor was taken from a woman aged 18-29 years in good health. The nucleotides read TGTGCCAGCAGCTTCAAGGACTATAGCAATCAGCCCCAGCATTTT. It translates to CASSFKDYSNQPQHF.